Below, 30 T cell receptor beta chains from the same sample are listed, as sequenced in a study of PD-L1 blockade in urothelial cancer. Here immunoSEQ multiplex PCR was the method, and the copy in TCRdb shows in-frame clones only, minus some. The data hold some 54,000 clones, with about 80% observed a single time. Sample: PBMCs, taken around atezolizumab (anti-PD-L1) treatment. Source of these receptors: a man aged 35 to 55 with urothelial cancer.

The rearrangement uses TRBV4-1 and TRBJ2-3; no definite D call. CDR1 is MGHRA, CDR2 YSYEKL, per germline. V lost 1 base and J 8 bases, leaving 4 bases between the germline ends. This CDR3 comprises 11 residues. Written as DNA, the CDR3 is TGCGCCAGCAGCCAAGGCGGTACGCAGTATTTT. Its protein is CASSQGGTQYF.

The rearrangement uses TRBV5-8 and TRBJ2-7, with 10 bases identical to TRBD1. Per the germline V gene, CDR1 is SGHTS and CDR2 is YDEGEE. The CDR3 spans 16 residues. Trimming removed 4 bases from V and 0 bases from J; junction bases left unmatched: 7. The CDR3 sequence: CASSPRTGGPSYEQYF. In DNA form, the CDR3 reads TGTGCCAGCAGCCCCCGGACAGGGGGACCCTCCTACGAGCAGTACTTC. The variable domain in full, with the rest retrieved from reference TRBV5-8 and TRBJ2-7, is EAGVTQSPTHLIKTRGQQATLRCSPISGHTSVYWYQQALGLGLQFLLWYDEGEERNRGNFPPRFSGRQFPNYSSELNVNALELEDSALYLCASSPRTGGPSYEQYFGPGTRLTVT.

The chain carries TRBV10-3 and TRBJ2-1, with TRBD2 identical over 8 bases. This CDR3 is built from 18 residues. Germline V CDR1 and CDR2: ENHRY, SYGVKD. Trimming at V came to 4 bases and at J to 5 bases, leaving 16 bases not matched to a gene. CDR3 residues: CAISAARVDSGIDNEQFF. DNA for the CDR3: TGTGCCATCAGTGCCGCCCGAGTCGATAGCGGGATCGACAATGAGCAGTTCTTC.

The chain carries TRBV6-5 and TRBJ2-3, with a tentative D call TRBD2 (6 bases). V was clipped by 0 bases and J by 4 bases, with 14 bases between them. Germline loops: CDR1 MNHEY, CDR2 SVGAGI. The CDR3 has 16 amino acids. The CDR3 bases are TGTGCCAGCAGTTACTCGACGGGGGTAGAACCAGATACGCAGTATTTT. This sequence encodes CASSYSTGVEPDTQYF.

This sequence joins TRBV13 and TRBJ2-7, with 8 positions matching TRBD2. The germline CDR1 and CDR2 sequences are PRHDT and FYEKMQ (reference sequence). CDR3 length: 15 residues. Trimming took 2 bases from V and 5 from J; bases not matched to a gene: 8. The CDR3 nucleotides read TGTGCCAGCAGCTTAACGGGACTAGGGGTGAACGAGCAGTACTTC. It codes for CASSLTGLGVNEQYF.

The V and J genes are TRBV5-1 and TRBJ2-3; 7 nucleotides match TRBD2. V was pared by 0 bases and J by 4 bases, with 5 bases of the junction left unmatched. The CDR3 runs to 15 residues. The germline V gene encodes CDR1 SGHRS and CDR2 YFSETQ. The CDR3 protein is CASSLGAGVADTQYF. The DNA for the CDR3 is TGCGCCAGCAGCTTGGGTGCGGGAGTCGCAGATACGCAGTATTTT. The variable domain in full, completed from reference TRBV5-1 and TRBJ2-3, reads KAGVTQTPRYLIKTRGQQVTLSCSPISGHRSVSWYQQTPGQGLQFLFEYFSETQRNKGNFPGRFSGRQFSNSRSEMNVSTLELGDSALYLCASSLGAGVADTQYFGPGTRLTVL.

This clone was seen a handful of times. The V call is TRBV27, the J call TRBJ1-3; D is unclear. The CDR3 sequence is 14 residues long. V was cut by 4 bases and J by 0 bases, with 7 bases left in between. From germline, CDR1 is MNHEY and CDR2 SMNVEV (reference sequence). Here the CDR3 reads CASSSLSSGNTIYF. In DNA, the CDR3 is TGTGCCAGCAGTTCCCTCTCCTCTGGAAACACCATATATTTT.

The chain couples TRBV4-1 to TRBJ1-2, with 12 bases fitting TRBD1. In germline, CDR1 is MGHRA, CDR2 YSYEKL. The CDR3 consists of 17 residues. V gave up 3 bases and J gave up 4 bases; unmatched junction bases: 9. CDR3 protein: CASSHAGQGAQFYGYTF. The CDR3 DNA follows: TGCGCCAGCAGCCATGCGGGACAGGGGGCACAATTCTATGGCTACACCTTC.

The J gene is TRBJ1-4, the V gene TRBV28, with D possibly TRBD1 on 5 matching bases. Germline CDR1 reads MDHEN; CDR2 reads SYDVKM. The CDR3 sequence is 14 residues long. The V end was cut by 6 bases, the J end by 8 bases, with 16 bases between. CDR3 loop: CASRSWGEGEKLFF. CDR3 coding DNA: TGTGCCAGCAGGTCCTGGGGGGAGGGGGAAAAACTGTTTTTT.

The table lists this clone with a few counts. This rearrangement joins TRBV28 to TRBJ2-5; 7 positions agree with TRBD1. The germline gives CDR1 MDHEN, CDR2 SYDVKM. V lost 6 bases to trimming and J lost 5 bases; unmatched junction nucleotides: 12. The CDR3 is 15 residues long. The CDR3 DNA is TGTGCCAGCAGATCCCAGGGGGAGAGGGTGGAGACCCAGTACTTC. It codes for CASRSQGERVETQYF.

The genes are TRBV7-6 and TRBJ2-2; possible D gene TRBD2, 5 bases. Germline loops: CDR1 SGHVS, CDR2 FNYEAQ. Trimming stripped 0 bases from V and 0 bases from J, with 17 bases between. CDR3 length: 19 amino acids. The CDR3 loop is CASSLAGLGAAPNTGELFF. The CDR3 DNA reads TGTGCCAGCAGCTTAGCCGGGTTGGGAGCGGCTCCGAACACCGGGGAGCTGTTTTTT.

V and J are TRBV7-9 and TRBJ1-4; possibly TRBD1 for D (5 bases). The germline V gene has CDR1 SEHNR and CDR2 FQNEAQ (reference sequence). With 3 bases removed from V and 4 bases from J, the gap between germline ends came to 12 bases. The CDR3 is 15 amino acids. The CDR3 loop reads CASSFGAGVNEKLFF. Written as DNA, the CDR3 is TGTGCCAGCAGCTTTGGGGCGGGGGTTAATGAAAAACTGTTTTTT. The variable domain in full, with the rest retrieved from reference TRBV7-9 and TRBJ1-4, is DTGVSQNPRHKITKRGQNVTFRCDPISEHNRLYWYRQTLGQGPEFLTYFQNEAQLEKSRLLSDRFSAERPKGSFSTLEIQRTEQGDSAMYLCASSFGAGVNEKLFFGSGTQLSVL.

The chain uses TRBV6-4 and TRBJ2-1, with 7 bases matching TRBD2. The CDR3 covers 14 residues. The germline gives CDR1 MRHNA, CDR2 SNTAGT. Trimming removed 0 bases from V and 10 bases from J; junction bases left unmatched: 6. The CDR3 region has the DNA TGTGCCAGCAGTGACTCGGCGGGAGTGGGGGAGCAGTTCTTC. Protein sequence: CASSDSAGVGEQFF.

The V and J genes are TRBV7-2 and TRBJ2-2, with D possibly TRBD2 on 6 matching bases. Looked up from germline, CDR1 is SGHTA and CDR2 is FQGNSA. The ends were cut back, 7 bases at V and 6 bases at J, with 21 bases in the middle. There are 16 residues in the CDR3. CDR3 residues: CASTQWRGNMAGELFF. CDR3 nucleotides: TGTGCCAGCACCCAGTGGAGGGGCAACATGGCCGGGGAGCTGTTTTTT.

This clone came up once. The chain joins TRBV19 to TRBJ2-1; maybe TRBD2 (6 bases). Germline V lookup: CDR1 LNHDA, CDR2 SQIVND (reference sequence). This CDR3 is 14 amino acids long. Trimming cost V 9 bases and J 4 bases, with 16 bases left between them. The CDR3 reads CASRTSLPYNEQFF. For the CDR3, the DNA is TGTGCCAGCAGAACTAGCCTCCCTTACAATGAGCAGTTCTTC.

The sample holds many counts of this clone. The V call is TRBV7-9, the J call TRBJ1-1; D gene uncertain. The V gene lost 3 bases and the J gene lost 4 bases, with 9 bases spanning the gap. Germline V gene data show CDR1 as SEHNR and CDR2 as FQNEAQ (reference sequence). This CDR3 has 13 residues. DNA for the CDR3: TGTGCCAGCAGCTTCGACGAGGGCACTGAAGCTTTCTTT. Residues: CASSFDEGTEAFF.

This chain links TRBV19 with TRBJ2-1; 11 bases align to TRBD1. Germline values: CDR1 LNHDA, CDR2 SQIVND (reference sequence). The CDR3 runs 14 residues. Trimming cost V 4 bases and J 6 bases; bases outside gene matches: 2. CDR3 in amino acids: CASSRGTGGNEQFF. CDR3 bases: TGTGCCAGTAGTAGGGGGACAGGGGGCAATGAGCAGTTCTTC.

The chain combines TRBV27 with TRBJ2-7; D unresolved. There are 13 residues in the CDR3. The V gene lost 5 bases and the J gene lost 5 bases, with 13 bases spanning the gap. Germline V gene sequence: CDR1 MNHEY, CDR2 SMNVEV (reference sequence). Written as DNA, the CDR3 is TGTGCCAGCAGTAGTCAAGCCATGGACGAGCAGTACTTC. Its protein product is CASSSQAMDEQYF.

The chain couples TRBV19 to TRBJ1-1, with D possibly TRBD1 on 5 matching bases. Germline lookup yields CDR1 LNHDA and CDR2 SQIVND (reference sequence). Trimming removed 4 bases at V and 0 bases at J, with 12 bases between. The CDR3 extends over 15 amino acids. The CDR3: CASSTRGVLNTEAFF. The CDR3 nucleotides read TGTGCCAGTAGTACCCGGGGGGTTTTGAACACTGAAGCTTTCTTT.

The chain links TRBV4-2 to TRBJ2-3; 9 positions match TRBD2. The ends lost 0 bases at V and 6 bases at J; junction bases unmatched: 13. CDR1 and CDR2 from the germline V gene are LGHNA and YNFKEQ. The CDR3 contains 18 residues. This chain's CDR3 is CASSQDWLAGTRSDTQYF. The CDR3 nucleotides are TGTGCCAGCAGCCAAGACTGGCTAGCGGGGACCCGGAGCGATACGCAGTATTTT.

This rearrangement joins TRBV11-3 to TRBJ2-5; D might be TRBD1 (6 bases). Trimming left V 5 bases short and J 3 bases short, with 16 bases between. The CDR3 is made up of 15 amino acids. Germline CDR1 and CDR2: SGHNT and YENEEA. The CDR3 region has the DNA TGTGCCAGCAGCACAGGGTCCCAGCCAGAAGAGACCCAGTACTTC. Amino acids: CASSTGSQPEETQYF.

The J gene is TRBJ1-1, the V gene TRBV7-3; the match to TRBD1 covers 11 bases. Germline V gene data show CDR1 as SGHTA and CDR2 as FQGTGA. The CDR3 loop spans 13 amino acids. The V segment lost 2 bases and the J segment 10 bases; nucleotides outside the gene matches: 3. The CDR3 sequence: CASSLSGTGGAFF. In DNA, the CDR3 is TGTGCCAGCAGCTTATCCGGGACAGGGGGAGCTTTCTTT.

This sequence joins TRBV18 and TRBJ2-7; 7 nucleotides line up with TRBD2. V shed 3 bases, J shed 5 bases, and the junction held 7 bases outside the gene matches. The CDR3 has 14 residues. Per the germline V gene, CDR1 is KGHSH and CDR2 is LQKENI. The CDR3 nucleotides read TGTGCCAGCTCACCTTTCGCGGGGGAGAACGAGCAGTACTTC. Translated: CASSPFAGENEQYF.

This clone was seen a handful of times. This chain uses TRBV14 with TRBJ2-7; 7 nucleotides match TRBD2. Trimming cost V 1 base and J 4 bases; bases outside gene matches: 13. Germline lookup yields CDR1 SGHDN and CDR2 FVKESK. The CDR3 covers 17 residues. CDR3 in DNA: TGTGCCAGCAGCCAAGGTAGCGGGCCGTCCGCCACATACGAGCAGTACTTC. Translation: CASSQGSGPSATYEQYF.

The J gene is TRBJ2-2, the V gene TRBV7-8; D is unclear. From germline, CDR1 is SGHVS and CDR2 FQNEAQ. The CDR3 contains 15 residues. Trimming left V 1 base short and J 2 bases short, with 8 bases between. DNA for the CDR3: TGTGCCAGCAGCTTAGATATCAGAAACACCGGGGAGCTGTTTTTT. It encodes CASSLDIRNTGELFF.

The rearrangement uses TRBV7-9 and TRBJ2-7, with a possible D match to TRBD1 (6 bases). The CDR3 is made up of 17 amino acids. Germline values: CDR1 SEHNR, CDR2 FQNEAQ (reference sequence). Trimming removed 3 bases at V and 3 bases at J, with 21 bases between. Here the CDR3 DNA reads TGTGCCAGCAGCTTGCAGAGGTTGGGGACACCATACTACGAGCAGTACTTC. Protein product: CASSLQRLGTPYYEQYF.

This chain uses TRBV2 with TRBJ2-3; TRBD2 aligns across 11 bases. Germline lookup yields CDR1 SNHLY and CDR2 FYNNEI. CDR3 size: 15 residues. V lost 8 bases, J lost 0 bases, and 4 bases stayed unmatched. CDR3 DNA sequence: TGTGCCAGCGGACGGACTAGCGGGAGCACAGATACGCAGTATTTT. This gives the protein CASGRTSGSTDTQYF.

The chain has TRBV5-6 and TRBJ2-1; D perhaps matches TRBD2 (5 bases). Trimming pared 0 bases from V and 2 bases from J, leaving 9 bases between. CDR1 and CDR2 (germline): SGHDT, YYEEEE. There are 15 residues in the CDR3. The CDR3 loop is CASSLEGVAYNEQFF. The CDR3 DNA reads TGTGCCAGCAGCTTGGAGGGAGTCGCCTACAATGAGCAGTTCTTC.

CDR3 residues: CASSSPSGSGRTGEQYF. Here the CDR3 DNA reads TGTGCCAGCAGTTCCCCGTCTGGGAGCGGGAGAACAGGCGAGCAGTACTTC. This chain uses TRBV28 with TRBJ2-7, with 8 positions matching TRBD2. There are 17 residues in the CDR3. V was clipped by 4 bases and J by 6 bases; unmatched bases: 17. Germline V gene sequence: CDR1 MDHEN, CDR2 SYDVKM.

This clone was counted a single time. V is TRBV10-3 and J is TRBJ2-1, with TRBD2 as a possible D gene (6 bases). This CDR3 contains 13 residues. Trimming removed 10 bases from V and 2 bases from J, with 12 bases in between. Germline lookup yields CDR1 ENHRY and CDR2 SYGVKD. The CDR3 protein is CATLADPYNEQFF. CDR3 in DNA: TGTGCCACCTTAGCGGACCCCTACAATGAGCAGTTCTTC.